This entry lists 8 T cell receptor beta chains sequenced from one sample in a study of CD8 T cells in ankylosing spondylitis. General study results and limits: Blood from ankylosing spondylitis patients appeared to carry a characteristic roughly 8-variant TCR beta motif.

MiXCR was run by TCRdb on the 5' RACE reads, yielding one entry per CDR3 protein. Of fewer than 550,000 distinct CDR3 sequences listed, 5.3% were seen once; the top ten hold roughly 3.3%. The antigens these receptors bind are not known. The specimen sequenced was blood, either unsorted or a sorted T cell fraction (not recorded which). These receptors all stem from a male donor with ankylosing spondylitis.

This chain uses TRBV4-1 with TRBJ2-1, with D possibly TRBD2 on 5 matching bases. The V gene's germline CDR1 is MGHRA and CDR2 YSYEKL. The CDR3 has 15 amino acids. The V end lost 4 bases, the J end lost 6 bases, and 16 bases lay between the germline ends. The CDR3 loop reads CASSPGSGYANEQFF. In DNA, the CDR3 is TGCGCCAGCAGCCCGGGCAGCGGCTATGCCAATGAGCAGTTCTTC.

This clonotype has at least ten counts. The chain joins TRBV24-1 to TRBJ2-2; 7 nucleotides line up with TRBD2. Losses at the gene ends were 5 bases for V and 4 bases for J; bases not matched to a gene: 6. This CDR3 has 15 residues. CDR1 and CDR2 (germline): KGHDR, SFDVKD. CDR3 nucleotides: TGTGCCACCAGTGCGGAGGGGAGGGGCACCGGGGAGCTGTTTTTT. Translating gives CATSAEGRGTGELFF.

The rearrangement links TRBV9 to TRBJ1-6, with D possibly TRBD1 on 6 matching bases. This CDR3 is 17 amino acids long. Trimming left V 3 bases short and J 0 bases short, with 13 bases between. Germline loops: CDR1 SGDLS, CDR2 YYNGEE. Here the CDR3 reads CASSAEGGSSYNSPLHF. The CDR3 DNA sequence: TGTGCCAGCAGCGCTGAGGGGGGGAGCTCCTATAATTCACCCCTCCACTTT.

This clonotype was picked up many times. This rearrangement joins TRBV10-3 to TRBJ2-7; no definite D call. The germline CDR1 and CDR2 sequences are ENHRY and SYGVKD. V was clipped by 4 bases and J by 5 bases, with 9 bases between them. The CDR3 consists of 12 residues. CDR3 region: CAISALTHEQYF. For the CDR3, the DNA is TGTGCCATCAGTGCTTTAACCCACGAGCAGTACTTC.

This clonotype was recorded at least ten times. The chain is built from TRBV6-1 and TRBJ2-7; 7 bases match TRBD1. V lost 0 bases to trimming and J lost 2 bases; unmatched junction nucleotides: 1. Germline CDR1 is MNHNS and CDR2 is SASEGT. The CDR3 has 14 residues. The CDR3 sequence: CASSEAGQTYEQYF. The CDR3 bases are TGTGCCAGCAGTGAAGCGGGACAGACCTACGAGCAGTACTTC.

This clonotype came up many times. The genes are TRBV20-1 and TRBJ1-6; a possible D gene is TRBD1 (5 bases). With 5 bases removed from V and 11 bases from J, the gap between germline ends came to 16 bases. The germline V gene encodes CDR1 DFQATT and CDR2 SNEGSKA (reference sequence). The CDR3 covers 13 residues. CDR3 in DNA: TGCAGTGCTCAAACTGCTCTGGGGGCACCCCTCCACTTT. Translated: CSAQTALGAPLHF.

A few counts support this clonotype. V and J are TRBV29-1 and TRBJ2-6; D call uncertain. Looked up from germline, CDR1 is SQVTM and CDR2 is ANQGSEA. V was shortened by 3 bases and J by 4 bases, with 4 bases between the two germline ends. The CDR3 sequence is 12 residues long. The chain's CDR3 is CSVESGANVLTF. For the CDR3, the DNA is TGCAGCGTTGAGAGCGGGGCCAACGTCCTGACTTTC.

The table lists this clonotype with many counts. This sequence joins TRBV12-3 or TRBV12-4 and TRBJ1-4; no definite D call. The CDR3 totals 15 residues. V shed 3 bases and J shed 8 bases, with 16 bases lying between them. CDR3 DNA sequence: TGTGCCAGCAGTTTTTTTGGACGGGAAGGGGAAAAACTGTTTTTT. Its translation: CASSFFGREGEKLFF.